This T cell receptor (beta chain) was identified in a study of blood T cells in healthy people across ages. Study findings and constraints: Per-million-T-cell TCR beta diversity fell roughly linearly with age.

Next came a second PCR, run for about 6 to 11 cycles, which used a sample-barcoded 5' primer along with a J-beta primer mix. A template-switch adaptor containing 12 random nucleotides labeled each cDNA molecule. TCRdb independently ran MiXCR on the 5' RACE reads; one entry per CDR3 protein. This sample carries some 900,000 distinct CDR3 sequences, roughly 52% of them seen once, and the ten largest clones take 10% to 15%. Trimming left V 3 bases short and J 10 bases short, with 4 bases between. CDR1 and CDR2 from the germline V gene are LNHDA and SQIVND (reference sequence). This CDR3 has 10 residues. This clonotype occurred once. Its antigen is as yet unknown.

The clonotype comes from a man aged 25 to 45 in good health. The V gene is TRBV19, the J gene TRBJ1-5; D call uncertain. Material for sequencing was blood. CDR3 sequence: CASSINPQHF. The DNA for the CDR3 is TGTGCCAGTAGTATCAACCCCCAGCATTTT. The whole variable domain, filled in from reference TRBV19 and TRBJ1-5, reads DGGITQSPKYLFRKEGQNVTLSCEQNLNHDAMYWYRQDPGQGLRLIYYSQIVNDFQKGDIAEGYSVSREKKESFPLTVTSAQKNPTAFYLCASSINPQHFGDGTRLSIL.